A selection of T cell receptor beta chains follows, all from one sample in a study of CD8+ T cells in alopecia areata. TCRdb's copy holds only in-frame clones and misses some; the assay was immunoSEQ multiplex PCR. The profile shows fewer than 250,000 clones, 50% to 60% of them singletons. The sample was CD4+ T cells sorted from blood, taken at week 0. The receptors shown here come from a human donor with alopecia areata. Each CDR3 is given without its conserved first and last residue. The order of the fields is V gene, J gene, CDR3 protein.

v_call: TRBV2; j_call: TRBJ1-5; cdr3_aa: ASSYGHLGQPQH
v_call: TRBV4-1; j_call: TRBJ2-6; cdr3_aa: ASSGDRGRGANVLT
v_call: TRBV29-1; j_call: TRBJ1-2; cdr3_aa: SAGRGLANYGYT
v_call: TRBV7-3; j_call: TRBJ2-3; cdr3_aa: ASSLGSLLGPDTQY
v_call: TRBV4-1; j_call: TRBJ1-1; cdr3_aa: ASSQTGTANTEAF
v_call: TRBV30; j_call: TRBJ2-3; cdr3_aa: AWRESTDTQY
v_call: TRBV30; j_call: TRBJ2-2; cdr3_aa: AWRRRDTGELF
v_call: TRBV27; j_call: TRBJ2-1; cdr3_aa: ASRNLAGFYNEQF
v_call: TRBV13; j_call: TRBJ2-2; cdr3_aa: ASSTGQLNTGELF
v_call: TRBV2; j_call: TRBJ1-5; cdr3_aa: ASGVRGSNQPQH
v_call: TRBV6-1; j_call: TRBJ1-6; cdr3_aa: ASSEYGGSASPLH
v_call: TRBV27; j_call: TRBJ2-2; cdr3_aa: ASSLAPLGTGDTGELF
v_call: TRBV6-1; j_call: TRBJ2-6; cdr3_aa: ASSAPGRASGANVLT
v_call: TRBV29-1; j_call: TRBJ2-5; cdr3_aa: SVGAGNRQETQY
v_call: TRBV27; j_call: TRBJ2-2; cdr3_aa: ASSFNTGELF
v_call: TRBV7-9; j_call: TRBJ2-1; cdr3_aa: ASSFGSSYNEQF
v_call: TRBV4-1; j_call: TRBJ2-1; cdr3_aa: ASSHHLTSGGSYNEQF
v_call: TRBV5-1; j_call: TRBJ2-1; cdr3_aa: ASSLGGTSRYNEQF
v_call: TRBV19; j_call: TRBJ2-3; cdr3_aa: ASSHWKGLAITDTQY
v_call: TRBV25-1; j_call: TRBJ1-5; cdr3_aa: ASSRGRDQPQH
v_call: TRBV4-1; j_call: TRBJ2-7; cdr3_aa: ASSQTTSRSSYEQY
v_call: TRBV6-5; j_call: TRBJ1-1; cdr3_aa: ASSQRGTEAF
v_call: TRBV29-1; j_call: TRBJ2-4; cdr3_aa: SVGTVLAKNIQY
v_call: TRBV20-1; j_call: TRBJ2-7; cdr3_aa: SARATGATY
v_call: TRBV5-4; j_call: TRBJ2-6; cdr3_aa: ASSFQFSSGANVLT
v_call: TRBV10-3; j_call: TRBJ2-1; cdr3_aa: AIRVGDAPSEQF
v_call: TRBV29-1; j_call: TRBJ1-2; cdr3_aa: SVGQDVYT
v_call: TRBV25-1; j_call: TRBJ1-2; cdr3_aa: ASSDGTAWNNYGYT
v_call: TRBV2; j_call: TRBJ2-1; cdr3_aa: ASSATPGLAGAKSYNEQF
v_call: TRBV7-9; j_call: TRBJ1-1; cdr3_aa: ASSSRLGRGAEAF
v_call: TRBV27; j_call: TRBJ2-7; cdr3_aa: ASREDRGIYEQY
v_call: TRBV2; j_call: TRBJ2-1; cdr3_aa: ASSEGGVNEQF
v_call: TRBV29-1; j_call: TRBJ1-2; cdr3_aa: SERTGIGYT
v_call: TRBV30; j_call: TRBJ2-6; cdr3_aa: AWEGQGFSGANVLT
v_call: TRBV2; j_call: TRBJ2-1; cdr3_aa: ASRSFGVEQF
v_call: TRBV18; j_call: TRBJ2-2; cdr3_aa: ASSLGANTGELF
v_call: TRBV5-1; j_call: TRBJ2-1; cdr3_aa: ASSFSSGGSYNEQF
v_call: TRBV27; j_call: TRBJ2-3; cdr3_aa: ASRKSQGTDTQY
v_call: TRBV9; j_call: TRBJ2-7; cdr3_aa: ASSVEPQGSEQY
v_call: TRBV6-1; j_call: TRBJ2-5; cdr3_aa: ASSEANTKETQY
v_call: TRBV29-1; j_call: TRBJ1-1; cdr3_aa: SVHGTVNTEAF
v_call: TRBV15; j_call: TRBJ2-3; cdr3_aa: ATSRDQGTQY
v_call: TRBV2; j_call: TRBJ2-5; cdr3_aa: ASSDEREGRTQY
v_call: TRBV4-1; j_call: TRBJ1-2; cdr3_aa: ASSQRTGTGLYGYT
v_call: TRBV4-1; j_call: TRBJ2-7; cdr3_aa: ASSQFLNYEQY
v_call: TRBV30; j_call: TRBJ1-4; cdr3_aa: AWSDGLNEKLF
v_call: TRBV29-1; j_call: TRBJ2-5; cdr3_aa: SARRETSGRAVHRETQY
v_call: TRBV9; j_call: TRBJ2-1; cdr3_aa: ASSVGLAGAPNEQF
v_call: TRBV6-1; j_call: TRBJ2-5; cdr3_aa: ASSPAETQY
v_call: TRBV10-1; j_call: TRBJ2-2; cdr3_aa: ASSDGGTPPGELF
v_call: TRBV4-2; j_call: TRBJ1-5; cdr3_aa: ASSQDRRGNQPQH
v_call: TRBV29-1; j_call: TRBJ1-2; cdr3_aa: SVGHSRNYGYT
v_call: TRBV6-5; j_call: TRBJ1-2; cdr3_aa: ASSYGYSYGYT
v_call: TRBV18; j_call: TRBJ2-3; cdr3_aa: ASSPPGTDTQY
v_call: TRBV6-6; j_call: TRBJ2-1; cdr3_aa: ASSYGTGAPF
v_call: TRBV29-1; j_call: TRBJ1-1; cdr3_aa: SGRGGAGTEAF
v_call: TRBV5-6; j_call: TRBJ1-2; cdr3_aa: ASSLGGQGTYGYT
v_call: TRBV7-9; j_call: TRBJ1-2; cdr3_aa: ASSLGQYYGYT
v_call: TRBV30; j_call: TRBJ1-6; cdr3_aa: AWQSGTGGSPLH